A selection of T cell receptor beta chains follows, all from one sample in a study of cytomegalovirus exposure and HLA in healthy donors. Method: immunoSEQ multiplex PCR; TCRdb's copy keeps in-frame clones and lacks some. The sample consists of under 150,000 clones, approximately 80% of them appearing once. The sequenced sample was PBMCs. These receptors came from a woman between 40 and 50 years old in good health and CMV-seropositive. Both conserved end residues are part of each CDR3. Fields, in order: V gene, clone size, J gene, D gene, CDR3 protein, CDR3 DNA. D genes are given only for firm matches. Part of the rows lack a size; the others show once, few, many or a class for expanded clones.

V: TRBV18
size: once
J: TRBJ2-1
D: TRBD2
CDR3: CASSSSSGGAAEQFF
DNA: TGTGCCAGCTCGAGCTCTAGCGGGGGGGCGGCTGAGCAGTTCTTC

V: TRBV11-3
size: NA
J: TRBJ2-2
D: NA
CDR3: CASSSRQELNTGELFF
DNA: TGTGCCAGCAGCTCCAGACAGGAGTTAAACACCGGGGAGCTGTTTTTT

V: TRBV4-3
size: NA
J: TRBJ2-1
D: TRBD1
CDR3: CASSRDRGLDEQFF
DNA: TGCGCCAGCAGTCGGGACAGGGGGCTCGATGAGCAGTTCTTC

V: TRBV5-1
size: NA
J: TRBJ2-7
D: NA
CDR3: CASSHSGDTYEQYF
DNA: TGCGCCAGCAGCCACTCCGGGGATACCTACGAGCAGTACTTC

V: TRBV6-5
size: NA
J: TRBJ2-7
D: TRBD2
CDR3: CASSTLREGYEQYF
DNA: TGTGCCAGCAGTACCCTGCGGGAGGGTTACGAGCAGTACTTC

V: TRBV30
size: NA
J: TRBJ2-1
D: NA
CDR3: CAWIGADSYNEQFF
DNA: TGTGCCTGGATAGGGGCGGACTCCTACAATGAGCAGTTCTTC

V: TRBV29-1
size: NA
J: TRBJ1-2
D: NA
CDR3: CSVGESGYTF
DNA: TGCAGCGTTGGAGAGAGTGGCTACACCTTC

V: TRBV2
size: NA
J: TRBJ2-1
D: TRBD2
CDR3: CASSEGGTLTYNEQFF
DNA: TGTGCCAGCAGTGAGGGGGGGACCTTAACCTACAATGAGCAGTTCTTC

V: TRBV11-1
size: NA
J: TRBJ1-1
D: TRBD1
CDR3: CASSRRTGGYEAFF
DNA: TGTGCCAGCAGCCGGAGGACAGGTGGATATGAAGCTTTCTTT

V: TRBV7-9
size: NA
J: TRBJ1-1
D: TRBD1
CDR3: CASSYGQDEAFF
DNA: TGTGCCAGCAGCTACGGACAGGACGAAGCTTTCTTT

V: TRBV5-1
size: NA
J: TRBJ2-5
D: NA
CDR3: CASSFGSNQETQYF
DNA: TGCGCCAGCAGCTTCGGGAGTAATCAAGAGACCCAGTACTTC

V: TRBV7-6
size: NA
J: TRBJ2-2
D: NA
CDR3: CASSPRSRGAGELFF
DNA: TGTGCCAGCAGCCCCCGAAGTAGGGGCGCCGGGGAGCTGTTTTTT

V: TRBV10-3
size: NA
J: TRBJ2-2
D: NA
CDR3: CAISESQGIAGELFF
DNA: TGTGCCATCAGTGAGTCCCAGGGAATCGCCGGGGAGCTGTTTTTT

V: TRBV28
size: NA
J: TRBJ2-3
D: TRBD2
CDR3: CASSSLAGAPSDTQYF
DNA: TGTGCCAGCAGTTCCTTAGCGGGAGCGCCTTCAGATACGCAGTATTTT

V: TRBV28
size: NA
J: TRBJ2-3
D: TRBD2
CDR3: CASRTSGRAFSDTQYF
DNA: TGTGCCAGCAGAACTAGCGGGAGGGCTTTCTCAGATACGCAGTATTTT

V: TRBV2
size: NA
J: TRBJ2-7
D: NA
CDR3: CASSGLGHEQYF
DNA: TGTGCCAGCAGTGGACTGGGTCACGAGCAGTACTTC

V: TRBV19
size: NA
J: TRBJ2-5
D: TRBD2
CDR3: CASSEGLAGTQYF
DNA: TGTGCCAGTAGCGAGGGACTAGCGGGGACCCAGTACTTC

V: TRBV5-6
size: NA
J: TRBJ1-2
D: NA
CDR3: CASSLMGSRGYTF
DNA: TGCGCCAGCAGCTTAATGGGTAGCCGTGGCTACACCTTC

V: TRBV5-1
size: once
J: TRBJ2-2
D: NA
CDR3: CASSLSGNPLAGELFF
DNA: TGCGCCAGCAGCTTATCAGGGAATCCCTTAGCCGGGGAGCTGTTTTTT

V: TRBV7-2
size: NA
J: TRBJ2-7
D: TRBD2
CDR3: CASSKTSGGAGYEQYF
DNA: TGTGCCAGCAGCAAGACTAGCGGGGGGGCCGGGTACGAGCAGTACTTC

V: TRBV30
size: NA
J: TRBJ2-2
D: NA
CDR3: CAWSVQVPGELFF
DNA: TGTGCCTGGAGTGTACAAGTACCCGGGGAGCTGTTTTTT

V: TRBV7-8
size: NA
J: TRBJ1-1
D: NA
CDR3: CASSSPPDSEAFF
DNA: TGTGCCAGCAGCTCTCCTCCGGACAGTGAAGCTTTCTTT

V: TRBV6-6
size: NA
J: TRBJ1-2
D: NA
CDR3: CASRKGGDGYTF
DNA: TGTGCCAGCAGGAAGGGAGGGGATGGCTACACCTTC

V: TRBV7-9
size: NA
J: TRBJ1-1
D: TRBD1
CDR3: CASSLRDRGGTEAFF
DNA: TGTGCCAGCAGCCTCCGGGACAGGGGTGGGACTGAAGCTTTCTTT

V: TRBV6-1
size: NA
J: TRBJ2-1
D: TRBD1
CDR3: CASSEAWQGVSEQFF
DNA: TGTGCCAGCAGTGAAGCCTGGCAGGGGGTAAGTGAGCAGTTCTTC

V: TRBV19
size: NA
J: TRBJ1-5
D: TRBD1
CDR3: CASQDRGFQPQHF
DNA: TGTGCCAGTCAGGACAGGGGTTTCCAGCCCCAGCATTTT

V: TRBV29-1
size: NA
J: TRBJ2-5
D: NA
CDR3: CSVDRVETQYF
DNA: TGCAGCGTTGATCGGGTAGAGACCCAGTACTTC

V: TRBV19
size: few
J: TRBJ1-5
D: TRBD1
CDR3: CASSERLSGTGANQPQHF
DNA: TGTGCCAGTAGCGAACGCCTATCCGGGACAGGGGCGAATCAGCCCCAGCATTTT

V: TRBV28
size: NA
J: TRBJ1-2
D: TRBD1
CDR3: CASSFPLGGQGYGYTF
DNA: TGTGCCAGCAGTTTTCCATTGGGTGGACAGGGCTATGGCTACACCTTC

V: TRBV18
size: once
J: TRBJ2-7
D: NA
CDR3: CASSPAGYEQYF
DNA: TGTGCCAGCTCACCAGCGGGGTACGAGCAGTACTTC

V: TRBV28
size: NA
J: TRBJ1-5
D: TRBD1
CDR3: CASSLGQANNQPQHF
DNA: TGTGCCAGCAGTTTGGGACAGGCCAATAATCAGCCCCAGCATTTT

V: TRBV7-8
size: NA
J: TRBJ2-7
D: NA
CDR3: CASSLSRFSYEQYF
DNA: TGTGCCAGCAGCTTAAGCCGGTTCTCCTACGAGCAGTACTTC

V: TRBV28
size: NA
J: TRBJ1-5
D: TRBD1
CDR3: CASSYYLGQGSQPQHF
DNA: TGTGCCAGCAGCTACTACTTGGGACAGGGGAGTCAGCCCCAGCATTTT

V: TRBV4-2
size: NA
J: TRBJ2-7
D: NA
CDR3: CASSQVIGYEQYF
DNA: TGTGCCAGCAGCCAAGTCATCGGCTACGAGCAGTACTTC

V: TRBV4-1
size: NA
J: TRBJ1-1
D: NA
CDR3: CASSQPQGMNTEAFF
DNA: TGCGCCAGCAGCCAGCCACAGGGAATGAACACTGAAGCTTTCTTT

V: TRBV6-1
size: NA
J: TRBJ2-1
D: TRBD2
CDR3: CASSTGGGSYNEQFF
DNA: TGTGCCAGTTCGACGGGAGGGGGGTCCTACAATGAGCAGTTCTTC

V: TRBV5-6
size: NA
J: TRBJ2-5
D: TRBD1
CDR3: CASSLGAGGAAETQYF
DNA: TGTGCCAGCAGCTTGGGCGCAGGGGGCGCGGCGGAGACCCAGTACTTC

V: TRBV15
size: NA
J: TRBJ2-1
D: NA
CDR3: CATSRGRGDGSYNEQFF
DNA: TGTGCCACCAGCAGAGGCAGAGGAGACGGCTCCTACAATGAGCAGTTCTTC

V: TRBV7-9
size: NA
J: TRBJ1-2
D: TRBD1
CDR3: CASSTRDRAFYGYTF
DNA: TGTGCCAGCAGCACACGGGACAGGGCCTTTTATGGCTACACCTTC

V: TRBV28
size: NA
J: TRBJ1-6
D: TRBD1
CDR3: CASSLGQGSYNSPLHF
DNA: TGTGCCAGCAGTTTAGGACAGGGGTCCTATAATTCACCCCTCCACTTT

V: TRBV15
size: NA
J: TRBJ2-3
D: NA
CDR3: CATVLRGTDTQYF
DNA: TGTGCCACCGTCCTGCGAGGCACAGATACGCAGTATTTT

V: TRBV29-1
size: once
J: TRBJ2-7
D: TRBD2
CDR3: CSVGSTSVSYEQYF
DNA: TGCAGCGTTGGATCAACTAGCGTATCCTACGAGCAGTACTTC

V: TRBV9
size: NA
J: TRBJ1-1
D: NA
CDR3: CASSVSTGHLSEAFF
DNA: TGTGCCAGCAGCGTATCAACAGGGCATTTAAGTGAAGCTTTCTTT

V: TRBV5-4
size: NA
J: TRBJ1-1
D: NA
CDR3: CASSLDGGTMNTEAFF
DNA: TGTGCCAGCAGCTTGGATGGCGGTACGATGAACACTGAAGCTTTCTTT

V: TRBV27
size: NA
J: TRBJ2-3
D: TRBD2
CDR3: CASSPVSSWGLDTDTQYF
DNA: TGTGCCAGCAGCCCTGTCTCGTCCTGGGGACTAGACACAGATACGCAGTATTTT

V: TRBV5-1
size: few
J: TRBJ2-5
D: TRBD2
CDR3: CASSLTTSGRAGETQYF
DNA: TGCGCCAGCAGCTTGACAACTAGCGGGAGGGCCGGAGAGACCCAGTACTTC

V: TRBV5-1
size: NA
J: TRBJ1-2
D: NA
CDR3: CASSLDTEGATF
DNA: TGCGCCAGCAGCTTGGACACAGAGGGTGCCACCTTC

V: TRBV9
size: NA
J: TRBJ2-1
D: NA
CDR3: CASIKPPVIDEQFF
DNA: TGTGCCAGCATCAAACCCCCGGTAATCGATGAGCAGTTCTTC

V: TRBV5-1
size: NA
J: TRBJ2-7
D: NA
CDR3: CASRDSSGTEQYF
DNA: TGCGCCAGCAGGGACAGTTCAGGAACCGAGCAGTACTTC

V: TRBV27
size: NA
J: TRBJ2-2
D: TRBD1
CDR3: CASTTGQVEELFF
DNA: TGTGCCAGTACGACAGGGCAGGTCGAGGAGCTGTTTTTT

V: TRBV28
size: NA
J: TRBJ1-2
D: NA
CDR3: CASRPGAEVHYGYTF
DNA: TGTGCCAGCAGGCCAGGGGCGGAAGTACACTATGGCTACACCTTC

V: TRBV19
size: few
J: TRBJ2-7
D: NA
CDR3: CASSQRTASYEQYF
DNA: TGTGCCAGTAGCCAGAGGACAGCCTCCTACGAGCAGTACTTC

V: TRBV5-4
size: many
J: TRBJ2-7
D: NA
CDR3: CASSLQGGNEQYF
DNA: TGTGCCAGCAGCTTACAGGGCGGTAACGAGCAGTACTTC

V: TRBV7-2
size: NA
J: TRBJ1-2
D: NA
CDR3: CASSLNTGPYGYTF
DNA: TGTGCCAGCAGCTTAAACACAGGACCCTATGGCTACACCTTC

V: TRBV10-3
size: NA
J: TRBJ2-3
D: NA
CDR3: CAISERGGSASTDTQYF
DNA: TGTGCCATCAGTGAGCGTGGCGGATCCGCTAGCACAGATACGCAGTATTTT